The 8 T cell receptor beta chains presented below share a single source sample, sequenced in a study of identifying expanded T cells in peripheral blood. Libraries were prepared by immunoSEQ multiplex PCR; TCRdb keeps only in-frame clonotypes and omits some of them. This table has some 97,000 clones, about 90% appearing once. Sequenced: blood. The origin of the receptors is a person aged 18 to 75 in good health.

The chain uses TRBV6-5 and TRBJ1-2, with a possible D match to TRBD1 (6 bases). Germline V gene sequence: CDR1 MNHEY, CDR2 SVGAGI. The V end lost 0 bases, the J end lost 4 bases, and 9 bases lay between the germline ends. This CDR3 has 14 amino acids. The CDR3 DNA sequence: TGTGCCAGCAGTTACTCGACCAGGGGCTATGGCTACACCTTC. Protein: CASSYSTRGYGYTF.

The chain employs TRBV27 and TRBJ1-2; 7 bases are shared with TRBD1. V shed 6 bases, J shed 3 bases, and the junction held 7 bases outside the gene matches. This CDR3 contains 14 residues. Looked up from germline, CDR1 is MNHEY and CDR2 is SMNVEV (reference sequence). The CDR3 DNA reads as TGTGCCAGCAGCTCAGGGACAGATCACTATGGCTACACCTTC. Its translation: CASSSGTDHYGYTF.

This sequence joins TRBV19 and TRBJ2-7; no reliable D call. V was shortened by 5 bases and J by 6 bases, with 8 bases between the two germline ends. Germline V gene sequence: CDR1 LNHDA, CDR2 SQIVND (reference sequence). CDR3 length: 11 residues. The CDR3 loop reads CASSDFVEQYF. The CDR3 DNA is TGTGCCAGTAGTGATTTCGTCGAGCAGTACTTC.

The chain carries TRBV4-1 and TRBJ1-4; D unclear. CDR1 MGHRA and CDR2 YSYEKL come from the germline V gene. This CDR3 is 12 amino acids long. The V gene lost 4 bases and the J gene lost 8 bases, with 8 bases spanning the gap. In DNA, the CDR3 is TGCGCCAGCAGCCTGGCCGGGGAAAAACTGTTTTTT. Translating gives CASSLAGEKLFF.

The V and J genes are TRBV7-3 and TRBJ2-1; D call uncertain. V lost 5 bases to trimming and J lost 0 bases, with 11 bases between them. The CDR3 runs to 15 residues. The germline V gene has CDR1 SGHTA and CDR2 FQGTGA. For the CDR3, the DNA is TGTGCCAGCAGCCCGGACGCCAGCTCCTACAATGAGCAGTTCTTC. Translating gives CASSPDASSYNEQFF.

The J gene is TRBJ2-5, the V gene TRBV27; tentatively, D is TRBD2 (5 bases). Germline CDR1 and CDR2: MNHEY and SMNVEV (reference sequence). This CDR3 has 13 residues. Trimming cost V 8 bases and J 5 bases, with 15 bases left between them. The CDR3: CASRISGGETQYF. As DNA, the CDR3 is TGTGCCAGCCGGATCAGCGGCGGGGAGACCCAGTACTTC.

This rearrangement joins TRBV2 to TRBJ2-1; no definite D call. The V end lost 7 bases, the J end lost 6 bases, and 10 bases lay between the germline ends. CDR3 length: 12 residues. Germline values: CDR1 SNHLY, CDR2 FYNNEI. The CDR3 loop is CASNARSNEQFF. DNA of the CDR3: TGTGCCAGCAATGCCCGCAGCAATGAGCAGTTCTTC.

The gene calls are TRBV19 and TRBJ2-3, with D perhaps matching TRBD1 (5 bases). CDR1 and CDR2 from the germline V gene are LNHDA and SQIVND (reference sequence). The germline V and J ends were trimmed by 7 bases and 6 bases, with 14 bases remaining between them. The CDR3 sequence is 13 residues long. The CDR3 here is CASNKGLRDTQYF. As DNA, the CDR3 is TGTGCCAGTAATAAGGGGTTGAGGGATACGCAGTATTTT.